The 26 T cell receptor beta chains below come from one sample, sequenced in a study of human T cells and chemical hapten exposure. The sample's time point: pre-sensitization, week 0. Noted treatment: therapeutic diphenylcyclopropenone sensitization with weekly scalp DPC. Researchers extracted total RNA from unfractionated whole blood. Using its own MiXCR run on the RACE reads, TCRdb lists one record per CDR3 protein. The sample carries tens of thousands of distinct CDR3 sequences, 12% recorded once. The material was whole blood, obtained in connection with sensitization to the hapten diphenylcyclopropenone (DPC). The receptors originated from a woman aged 40 to 50 with alopecia areata. Some clones in this sample may be carry-over from other donors' samples.

By proportion, this clonotype is medium-sized (0.01 to 0.1%). A junction end diverges from the germline sequence, so it may reflect a read error. This chain joins TRBV10-1 and TRBJ2-1, with 13 bases matching TRBD2. Looked up from germline, CDR1 is WNHNN and CDR2 is SYGVQD (reference sequence). This CDR3 region has 20 residues. The CDR3 here is CASSDQGLAGRGPNYNEHFF. CDR3 coding DNA: TGCGCCAGCAGTGATCAGGGACTAGCGGGACGGGGCCCTAATTACAATGAGCATTTCTTC.

There are many counts of this clonotype. The chain is built from TRBV9 and TRBJ2-2; D unresolved. The CDR3 consists of 12 residues. With 3 bases removed from V and 9 bases from J, the gap between germline ends came to 9 bases. CDR1 and CDR2 (germline): SGDLS, YYNGEE. CDR3 sequence: CASSARSRELFF. The CDR3, as DNA: TGTGCCAGCAGCGCACGCTCCAGGGAGCTGTTTTTT. Full variable domain (outside the CDR3, taken from reference TRBV9 and TRBJ2-2): DSGVTQTPKHLITATGQRVTLRCSPRSGDLSVYWYQQSLDQGLQFLIQYYNGEERAKGNILERFSAQQFPDLHSELNLSSLELGDSALYFCASSARSRELFFGEGSRLTVL.

This clonotype appeared a few times. The V call is TRBV12-3 or TRBV12-4, the J call TRBJ1-4, with 10 bases lining up with TRBD1. Losses at the gene ends were 6 bases for V and 7 bases for J; bases not matched to a gene: 5. This CDR3 region has 14 residues. The CDR3 region has the DNA TGTGCCAGCAGCCTGACAGGGGGCGGTGAAAAACTGTTTTTT. It is translated as CASSLTGGGEKLFF.

The V gene is TRBV7-2, the J gene TRBJ2-7; D is perhaps TRBD1 or TRBD2 (6 bases each). The CDR3 covers 14 residues. Germline CDR1 and CDR2: SGHTA and FQGNSA. With 1 base removed from V and 5 bases from J, the gap between germline ends came to 12 bases. The CDR3 sequence: CASSLGPGANEQYF. CDR3 in DNA: TGTGCCAGCAGCTTAGGGCCGGGGGCGAACGAGCAGTACTTC.

This clonotype was recorded many times. This chain joins TRBV6-5 and TRBJ2-1, with 10 bases identical to TRBD2. J lost 6 bases, V lost 6 bases, and 2 bases had no gene match. Germline V gives CDR1 MNHEY, CDR2 SVGAGI. The CDR3 runs to 13 residues. CDR3 protein: CASRPSGSNEQFF. The CDR3 DNA sequence: TGTGCCAGCAGGCCTAGCGGGAGCAATGAGCAGTTCTTC.

The chain employs TRBV24-1 and TRBJ2-3; 9 bases are a match to TRBD1. This CDR3 region has 16 residues. Germline V gives CDR1 KGHDR, CDR2 SFDVKD. The V and J ends lost 3 bases and 4 bases, in that order; junction bases with no gene match: 7. The CDR3 loop reads CATSDTRGQGPDTQYF. The CDR3 coding sequence is TGTGCCACCAGTGATACTAGGGGACAGGGTCCAGATACGCAGTATTTT.

This clonotype was detected many times. The gene calls are TRBV6-5 and TRBJ2-5, with TRBD2 identical over 11 bases. Trimming at V came to 5 bases and at J to 9 bases, leaving 14 bases not matched to a gene. This CDR3 has 16 amino acids. CDR1 is MNHEY and CDR2 is SVGAGI in the germline V gene. The CDR3 here is CASSTTGTSGPGAQYF. For the CDR3, the DNA is TGTGCCAGCAGTACCACCGGGACTAGCGGTCCAGGGGCCCAGTACTTC.

The rearrangement links TRBV7-9 to TRBJ1-2; D ambiguous. V lost 5 bases, J lost 4 bases, and 8 bases lay in between. This CDR3 is built from 12 residues. Germline assignment: CDR1 SEHNR and CDR2 FQNEAQ (reference sequence). The CDR3 nucleotides are TGTGCCAGCAGCCAACACAGCTATGGCTACACCTTC. This sequence encodes CASSQHSYGYTF.

Points on this clonotype: This may come from a read error, since a much larger clone is one base off. The chain is built from TRBV5-4 and TRBJ2-3, with TRBD1 matching over 7 bases. This CDR3 contains 15 residues. J was trimmed by 2 bases and V by 4 bases; bases with no gene match: 7. Germline loops: CDR1 SGHNT, CDR2 YYREEE (reference sequence). As DNA, the CDR3 is TGTGCCAGCAGCCGAACAGGGGTCCCCACAGATACGCAGTATTTT. Translation gives CASSRTGVPTDTQYF.

This clonotype is termed medium-sized. The J gene is TRBJ1-6, the V gene TRBV27; D might be TRBD1 (6 bases). Germline values: CDR1 MNHEY, CDR2 SMNVEV (reference sequence). The V end lost 7 bases, the J end lost 5 bases, and 12 bases lay between the germline ends. The CDR3 contains 14 residues. The CDR3 DNA reads as TGTGCCAGCAAACTAGGGGGGCATAATTCACCCCTCCACTTT. This sequence encodes CASKLGGHNSPLHF.

This clonotype has a handful of counts. The rearrangement uses TRBV6-6 and TRBJ1-2; D might be TRBD1 (5 bases). Germline CDR1 MNHNY, CDR2 SVGAGI (reference sequence). V was pared by 6 bases and J by 4 bases, with 12 bases between. CDR3 length: 13 residues. In DNA form, the CDR3 reads TGTGCCAGCAGGACCGGGACCCCCTATGGCTACACCTTC. It translates to CASRTGTPYGYTF.

This clonotype has a handful of counts. The CDR3 region has the DNA TGCAGTGCTGGGGACAGGGGACATACCTACGAGCAGTACTTC. It codes for CSAGDRGHTYEQYF. The chain recombines TRBV20-1 with TRBJ2-7; 10 nucleotides line up with TRBD1. The CDR3 contains 14 residues. CDR1 is DFQATT and CDR2 is SNEGSKA in the germline V gene (reference sequence). The ends lost 5 bases at V and 2 bases at J; junction bases unmatched: 6.

This clonotype was counted many times. This rearrangement joins TRBV12-5 to TRBJ2-3; 12 bases align to TRBD2. Losses at the gene ends were 0 bases for V and 4 bases for J; bases not matched to a gene: 8. The CDR3 is made up of 18 amino acids. CDR1 and CDR2 (germline): LGHNT, FRNRAP. As DNA, the CDR3 is TGTGCTAGTGGTTTGGTATATCTAGCGGGGGGGCCTTCAGATACGCAGTATTTT. It specifies CASGLVYLAGGPSDTQYF.

This clonotype was counted ten times or more. This chain uses TRBV7-2 with TRBJ2-7, with D uncertain. The CDR3 has 15 amino acids. V was clipped by 5 bases and J by 2 bases, with 16 bases between them. Germline lookup yields CDR1 SGHTA and CDR2 FQGNSA. The CDR3 DNA reads as TGTGCCAGCAGCCCGAAGGCACTCTTACCCTACGAGCAGTACTTC. Protein: CASSPKALLPYEQYF.

Ten or more counts support this clonotype. The V call is TRBV12-3 or TRBV12-4, the J call TRBJ2-1; the D gene is possibly TRBD1 (6 bases). Trimming took 2 bases from V and 9 from J, leaving 14 bases between them. The CDR3 loop spans 14 amino acids. In nucleotides, the CDR3 is TGTGCCAGCAGTTTATTGTGGGGGCATGGTGAGCAGTTCTTC. Its translation: CASSLLWGHGEQFF.

This clonotype was counted at least ten times. V usage is TRBV20-1 and J usage is TRBJ2-1, with 14 bases lining up with TRBD2. Germline V gene lookup returns CDR1 DFQATT and CDR2 SNEGSKA (reference sequence). The junction had 5 bases not matched to a gene; V was cut back by 5 bases and J by 5 bases. The CDR3 runs to 15 residues. The DNA of the CDR3 is TGCAGTGCTGCCCGGGGACTAGCGGGAGACAATGAGCAGTTCTTC. This sequence encodes CSAARGLAGDNEQFF.

This clonotype was seen at least ten times. The V call is TRBV9, the J call TRBJ2-1, with a tentative D call TRBD1 (6 bases). The CDR3 contains 14 residues. Between the trimmed V and J ends, which lost 3 bases and 15 bases, there was a span of 22 bases. Germline V gene data show CDR1 as SGDLS and CDR2 as YYNGEE. The CDR3 DNA reads TGTGCCAGCAGCGAGGGGGTGAGGATACCCGAAGGGTTCTTC. Protein product: CASSEGVRIPEGFF.

The rearrangement uses TRBV4-3 and TRBJ2-1; the D is unclear. V was trimmed by 0 bases and J by 3 bases, leaving 9 bases between them. This CDR3 is 15 amino acids long. CDR1 LGHNA and CDR2 YSLEER come from the germline V gene. CDR3 DNA: TGCGCCAGCAGCCAAGATCGTCCGGGCTACAATGAGCAGTTCTTC. Translating gives CASSQDRPGYNEQFF.

This clonotype was seen a handful of times. This chain links TRBV7-9 with TRBJ1-1; 8 nucleotides line up with TRBD1. Germline V CDR1 and CDR2: SEHNR, FQNEAQ (reference sequence). With 5 bases clipped from V and 8 bases from J, the junction kept 7 bases outside the gene matches. The CDR3 spans 13 residues. This CDR3 reads CASSPSWDREAFF. The CDR3 DNA reads TGTGCCAGCAGCCCCTCATGGGACAGGGAAGCTTTCTTT.

There are a few counts of this clonotype. The rearrangement joins TRBV28 to TRBJ2-1, with D tentatively TRBD1 (6 bases). This CDR3 is 14 amino acids long. V lost 3 bases and J lost 8, with 14 bases in between. CDR1 MDHEN and CDR2 SYDVKM come from the germline V gene. CDR3 DNA: TGTGCCAGCAGTTTCACCAGGGGCTCCGATGAGCAGTTCTTC. Its translation: CASSFTRGSDEQFF.

This clonotype was seen many times. The chain has TRBV5-1 and TRBJ2-7; TRBD1 might be the D (6 bases). This CDR3 has 15 residues. Germline CDR1 SGHRS, CDR2 YFSETQ. Trimming cost V 4 bases and J 2 bases, with 16 bases left between them. The CDR3 loop reads CASSPTGGTTYEQYF. In nucleotides, the CDR3 is TGCGCCAGCAGCCCGACAGGCGGAACGACCTACGAGCAGTACTTC.

This clonotype was recorded at least ten times. The rearrangement uses TRBV3-1 and TRBJ2-3; D remains unclear. V was shortened by 7 bases and J by 3 bases, with 14 bases between the two germline ends. The CDR3 loop spans 14 amino acids. CDR1 is LGHDT and CDR2 is YNNKEL in the germline V gene (reference sequence). CDR3 bases: TGTGCCAGCACCCCCGTTCGTTCGACAGATACGCAGTATTTT. Amino acids: CASTPVRSTDTQYF.

This clonotype has a handful of counts. The chain links TRBV29-1 to TRBJ1-2, with a weak D call TRBD1 (5 bases). The CDR3 has 12 residues. Germline values: CDR1 SQVTM, CDR2 ANQGSEA. V lost 4 bases, J lost 3 bases, and 9 bases lay in between. The CDR3 coding sequence is TGCAGCGTTGGGAGCAGGGACTATGGCTACACCTTC. This translates into CSVGSRDYGYTF.

There are many counts of this clonotype. This sequence joins TRBV21-1 and TRBJ1-2. TRBV21-1 has pseudogene status. This CDR3 is 12 amino acids long. The CDR3 spells CAPLRANYGYTF. The DNA of the CDR3 is TGTGCCCCCTTGAGGGCAAACTATGGCTACACCTTC.

This rearrangement joins TRBV6-5 to TRBJ2-1; 7 positions match TRBD2. Germline loops: CDR1 MNHEY, CDR2 SVGAGI. Losses at the gene ends were 0 bases for V and 7 bases for J; bases not matched to a gene: 9. The CDR3 spans 16 residues. The CDR3 spells CASSYSSGGEMNEQFF. The CDR3 DNA reads TGTGCCAGCAGTTACTCGTCGGGAGGAGAAATGAATGAGCAGTTCTTC.

The chain carries TRBV6-1 and TRBJ1-1, with D maybe TRBD1 (5 bases). V was trimmed by 5 bases and J by 4 bases, leaving 14 bases between them. CDR1 and CDR2 (germline): MNHNS, SASEGT. The CDR3 spans 14 residues. CDR3 in amino acids: CASSFRSGITEAFF. CDR3 nucleotides: TGTGCCAGCAGTTTCAGATCAGGGATCACTGAAGCTTTCTTT.